What follows describes a single T cell receptor (beta chain). The source of the sample is a study of Tregs in tolerant kidney transplant recipients. CD4+CD25+CD127- Tregs, CD4+CD25- non-Tregs, CD4 and CD8 cells were sorted. Clones were read by immunoSEQ multiplex PCR, and TCRdb kept only the in-frame ones, dropping some. The data contain about 110,000 clones, around 89% of them seen just once; the ten biggest clones take up about 0.35%. The CDR3 sequence is 15 residues long. The germline V gene has CDR1 LNHDA and CDR2 SQIVND (reference sequence). After removal of 3 bases from V and 2 bases from J, the junction contained 4 bases not matched to a gene.

The sequence was obtained from a human donor who received a combined kidney and bone marrow transplant. This specimen consisted of CD4+ T cells from blood, obtained before the transplant. The chain has TRBV19 and TRBJ2-1; 7 nucleotides agree with TRBD2. The CDR3 sequence is CASSIWGGAYNEQFF. The CDR3 region has the DNA TGTGCCAGTAGTATTTGGGGGGGGGCCTACAATGAGCAGTTCTTC. Complete variable domain (other parts from reference TRBV19 and TRBJ2-1): DGGITQSPKYLFRKEGQNVTLSCEQNLNHDAMYWYRQDPGQGLRLIYYSQIVNDFQKGDIAEGYSVSREKKESFPLTVTSAQKNPTAFYLCASSIWGGAYNEQFFGPGTRLTVL.